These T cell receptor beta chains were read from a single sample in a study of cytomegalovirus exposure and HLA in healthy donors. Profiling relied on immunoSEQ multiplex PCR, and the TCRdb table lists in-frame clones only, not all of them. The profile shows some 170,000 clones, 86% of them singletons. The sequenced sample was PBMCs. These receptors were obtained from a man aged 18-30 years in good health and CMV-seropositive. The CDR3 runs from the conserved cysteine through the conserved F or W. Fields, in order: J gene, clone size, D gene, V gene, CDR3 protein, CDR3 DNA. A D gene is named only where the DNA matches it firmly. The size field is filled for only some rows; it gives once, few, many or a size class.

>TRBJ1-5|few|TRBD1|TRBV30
CAWSAPGQGQHF
TGTGCCTGGAGTGCACCGGGACAGGGACAGCATTTT
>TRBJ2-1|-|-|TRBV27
CASSLGRAEYNEQFF
TGTGCCAGCAGTCTCGGCAGGGCAGAATACAATGAGCAGTTCTTC
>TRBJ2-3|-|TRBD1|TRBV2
CASSVGQGRDTQYF
TGTGCCAGCAGTGTCGGACAGGGGCGGGATACGCAGTATTTT
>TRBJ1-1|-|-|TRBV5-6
CASTSRGRYIEAFF
TGTGCCAGCACCTCCCGCGGCCGCTATATTGAAGCTTTCTTT
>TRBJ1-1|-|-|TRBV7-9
CASSTHRAFF
TGTGCCAGCAGCACCCACAGAGCTTTCTTT
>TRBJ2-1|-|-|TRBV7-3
CASSPSGTPSYNEQFF
TGTGCCAGCAGCCCTAGTGGGACTCCTTCCTACAATGAGCAGTTCTTC
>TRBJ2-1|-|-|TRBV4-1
CASSQIGENEQFF
TGCGCCAGCAGCCAAATAGGGGAAAATGAGCAGTTCTTC
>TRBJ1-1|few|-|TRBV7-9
CASSLPQGSGTEAFF
TGTGCCAGCAGCTTACCACAGGGTTCGGGCACTGAAGCTTTCTTT
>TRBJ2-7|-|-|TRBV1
CTSSSRQLLSYEQYF
TGCACCAGCAGCTCCCGACAACTCCTATCCTACGAGCAGTACTTC
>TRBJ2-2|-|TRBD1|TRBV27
CASSFHRGLGTGELFF
TGTGCCAGCAGTTTCCACAGGGGGCTGGGCACCGGGGAGCTGTTTTTT
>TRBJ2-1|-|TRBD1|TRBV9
CASSRTGGNEQFF
TGTGCCAGCAGTCGCACAGGGGGCAATGAGCAGTTCTTC
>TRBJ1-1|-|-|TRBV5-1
CASSSPNGGRGNTEAFF
TGCGCCAGCAGCTCGCCCAACGGGGGGAGAGGGAACACTGAAGCTTTCTTT
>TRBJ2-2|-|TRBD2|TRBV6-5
CASSPILAGVGELFF
TGTGCCAGCAGTCCAATTCTAGCGGGGGTCGGGGAGCTGTTTTTT
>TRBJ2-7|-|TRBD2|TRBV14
CASSQDLLAGLYEQYF
TGTGCCAGCAGCCAAGATCTGCTAGCGGGACTGTACGAGCAGTACTTC